This T cell receptor beta chain appears in the sequencing data of a study of post-analysis software for immune sequencing data. Overall study results and limits: Patients had higher frequencies than controls of five TRBV segments, including TRBV5-6, TRBV5-1 and TRBV20-1.

For this clonotype: Its antigen remains unknown.

The authors incorporated unique molecular identifiers into the TCR beta cDNA libraries. TCRdb reprocessed the PCR reads with MiXCR, giving one entry per CDR3 protein. There are around 400,000 distinct CDR3 sequences in the sample; about 39% occur only once, and under 9% lies in the top ten. This CDR3 spans 15 amino acids. The germline gives CDR1 SGHVS, CDR2 FNYEAQ. V shed 5 bases and J shed 0 bases, with 13 bases lying between them. The source material was blood. The V call is TRBV7-6, the J call TRBJ1-1, with D possibly TRBD1 on 6 matching bases. This sequence originates from a girl aged 2 to 10 with multiple sclerosis. The CDR3 nucleotides read TGTGCCAGCAGCCAGGGAAGGGGGATGAACACTGAAGCTTTCTTT. This gives the protein CASSQGRGMNTEAFF. The whole variable domain, filled in from reference TRBV7-6 and TRBJ1-1, reads GAGVSQSPRYKVTKRGQDVALRCDPISGHVSLYWYRQALGQGPEFLTYFNYEAQQDKSGLPNDRFSAERPEGSISTLTIQRTEQRDSAMYRCASSQGRGMNTEAFFGQGTRLTVV.